This T cell receptor (beta chain) was found in a study of PD-1 blockade in classical Hodgkin lymphoma. Germline CDR1 is LNHDA and CDR2 is SQIVND (reference sequence). With 8 bases clipped from V and 0 bases from J, the junction kept 11 bases outside the gene matches. The CDR3 spans 18 residues. The repertoire was sequenced with immunoSEQ multiplex PCR; TCRdb's copy has only in-frame clones and lacks some. The sample consists of about 23,000 clones, about two thirds of them appearing once. There was relapse after autologous stem cell transplantation in every patient, and there was variation in brentuximab vedotin exposure.

Sequences were derived from peripheral blood mononuclear cells (PBMCs), sampled at baseline. This clonotype was obtained from a human donor with classical Hodgkin lymphoma. The genes are TRBV19 and TRBJ2-1, with 12 bases identical to TRBD2. Written as DNA, the CDR3 is TGTGCCAGTCAATTACTAGCGGGGGGCGCGAGCTCCTACAATGAGCAGTTCTTC. This translates into CASQLLAGGASSYNEQFF.